The 29 T cell receptor beta chains in this list originate from one sample, sequenced in a study of blood T cell repertoires in COVID-19. Profiling relied on immunoSEQ multiplex PCR, and the TCRdb table lists in-frame clones only, not all of them. This sample yields under 200,000 clones, of which 80% to 85% are seen a single time; about an eighth belongs to the top ten. Sequenced sample: PBMCs or T cells enriched from blood (not recorded which). The receptors stem from a woman aged 55-69 years who had recovered from COVID-19.

The chain employs TRBV4-2 and TRBJ2-2, with D tentatively TRBD1 (6 bases). There are 15 residues in the CDR3. Per the germline V gene, CDR1 is LGHNA and CDR2 is YNFKEQ. The V end was cut by 0 bases, the J end by 1 base, with 6 bases between. This chain's CDR3 is CASSQEGQNTGELFF. CDR3 DNA: TGTGCCAGCAGCCAAGAGGGACAGAACACCGGGGAGCTGTTTTTT.

This clone was recorded a few times. The chain uses TRBV11-2 and TRBJ1-3; possible D gene TRBD1, 5 bases. CDR3 length: 15 amino acids. Trimming removed 1 base at V and 2 bases at J, with 9 bases between. CDR1 SGHAT and CDR2 FQNNGV come from the germline V gene. CDR3 bases: TGTGCCAGCAGCTTAGCTCCAGGGCCTGGAAACACCATATATTTT. Translated, it gives CASSLAPGPGNTIYF.

V usage is TRBV4-1 and J usage is TRBJ2-2; 9 nucleotides match TRBD2. J gave up 7 bases and V 1 base, and 7 bases lay outside the gene matches. The CDR3 loop spans 16 amino acids. The germline V gene has CDR1 MGHRA and CDR2 YSYEKL. CDR3 in amino acids: CASSQGSGLASGELFF. CDR3 DNA: TGCGCCAGCAGCCAAGGGTCGGGACTAGCAAGCGGGGAGCTGTTTTTT.

The V gene is TRBV10-3, the J gene TRBJ2-7, with 9 bases that match TRBD1. The CDR3 totals 14 residues. Germline V gene sequence: CDR1 ENHRY, CDR2 SYGVKD. Trimming removed 6 bases from V and 4 bases from J; junction bases left unmatched: 7. In nucleotides, the CDR3 is TGTGCCATCAGACCCCGGGACAGGGTATACGAGCAGTACTTC. This translates into CAIRPRDRVYEQYF.

DNA for the CDR3: TGTGCCATCCCGCCCAGGGGGGCCAAAAACATTCAGTACTTC. Translation: CAIPPRGAKNIQYF. The V and J genes are TRBV5-8 and TRBJ2-4; 7 positions match TRBD1. Losses at the gene ends were 9 bases for V and 1 base for J; bases not matched to a gene: 7. CDR1 and CDR2 (germline): SGHTS, YDEGEE. This CDR3 contains 14 residues.

The chain recombines TRBV5-1 with TRBJ2-7, with D tentatively TRBD2 (6 bases). CDR1 is SGHRS and CDR2 is YFSETQ in the germline V gene. The length of the CDR3 is 15 residues. The V and J ends lost 0 bases and 7 bases respectively, with 17 bases between them. The CDR3 DNA is TGCGCCAGCAGCTTGGTATTCGGGACTTCGGGGGAGCAGTACTTC. This encodes CASSLVFGTSGEQYF.

This clone was seen more than once but under ten times. J is TRBJ1-3 and V is TRBV5-1; D is unclear. Germline assignment: CDR1 SGHRS and CDR2 YFSETQ. The length of the CDR3 is 14 residues. The germline V and J ends were trimmed by 1 base and 0 bases, with 5 bases remaining between them. CDR3 residues: CASSLRGSGNTIYF. In DNA, the CDR3 is TGCGCCAGCAGCTTGCGGGGCTCTGGAAACACCATATATTTT.

The V gene is TRBV6-5, the J gene TRBJ1-1, with TRBD1 matching over 10 bases. The ends lost 4 bases at V and 1 base at J; junction bases unmatched: 6. The CDR3 length is 16 residues. CDR1 MNHEY and CDR2 SVGAGI come from the germline V gene. DNA for the CDR3: TGTGCCAGCAGTTCCCCTTGGACAGGGGGGAACACTGAAGCTTTCTTT. Protein sequence: CASSSPWTGGNTEAFF.

This chain uses TRBV27 with TRBJ1-1; maybe TRBD1 (6 bases). Germline V CDR1 and CDR2: MNHEY, SMNVEV (reference sequence). The CDR3 runs to 14 residues. Trimming took off 5 bases at V and 1 base at J, with 11 bases between the two ends. The CDR3 is CASSEGVWNTEAFF. CDR3 nucleotides: TGTGCCAGCAGTGAGGGGGTATGGAACACTGAAGCTTTCTTT.

The chain is built from TRBV27 and TRBJ2-1, with D perhaps TRBD2 (5 bases). V lost 7 bases to trimming and J lost 0 bases, with 13 bases between them. The CDR3 covers 15 residues. Germline assignment: CDR1 MNHEY and CDR2 SMNVEV (reference sequence). This CDR3 reads CASTFSGSSYNEQFF. The CDR3 coding sequence is TGTGCCAGCACCTTCTCGGGAAGCTCCTACAATGAGCAGTTCTTC.

This clone has more than one count but fewer than ten. The genes are TRBV27 and TRBJ2-1; possible D gene TRBD1, 6 bases. Germline V gives CDR1 MNHEY, CDR2 SMNVEV (reference sequence). The CDR3 is 14 residues long. V was shortened by 3 bases and J by 1 base, with 7 bases between the two germline ends. The CDR3, as DNA: TGTGCCAGCAGTTTGCAGGGGTCCTACAATGAGCAGTTCTTC. Its translation: CASSLQGSYNEQFF.

The chain uses TRBV30 and TRBJ2-1, with a tentative D call TRBD2 (6 bases). CDR3 length equals 15 residues. The germline CDR1 and CDR2 sequences are GTSNPN and SVGIG (reference sequence). The germline V and J ends were trimmed by 4 bases and 2 bases, with 15 bases remaining between them. The CDR3, as DNA: TGTGCCTGGAAGGCGGGGTCTTTAGCCTACAATGAGCAGTTCTTC. Its protein is CAWKAGSLAYNEQFF.

This clone was detected once. V gene TRBV3-1 (or the pseudogene TRBV3-2) combines with J gene TRBJ1-4; no definite D call. TRBJ2-2 explains the end of the DNA better; the J call may be wrong. CDR3 length: 13 residues. In germline, CDR1 is LGHDT, CDR2 YNNKEL (reference sequence). This CDR3 is CASSHPFEEELFF. CDR3 DNA sequence: TGTGCCAGCAGCCATCCCTTCGAAGAGGAGCTGTTTTTT.

Only a few counts were recorded for this clone. The chain has TRBV27 and TRBJ2-7; the match to TRBD1 covers 10 bases. With 2 bases clipped from V and 4 bases from J, the junction kept 8 bases outside the gene matches. CDR1 and CDR2 (germline): MNHEY, SMNVEV (reference sequence). This CDR3 contains 16 residues. CDR3 nucleotide sequence: TGTGCCAGCAGTTTAATAGTCGGACAGGGGGTTTACGAGCAGTACTTC. Translation gives CASSLIVGQGVYEQYF.

The rearrangement joins TRBV10-3 to TRBJ2-5, with D uncertain. In germline, CDR1 is ENHRY, CDR2 SYGVKD. Trimming left V 6 bases short and J 2 bases short, with 4 bases between. This CDR3 region has 11 residues. The DNA for the CDR3 is TGTGCCATCAGCCAACAAGAGACCCAGTACTTC. It yields the protein CAISQQETQYF.

This chain links TRBV5-1 with TRBJ1-1, with TRBD1 identical over 8 bases. Germline CDR1 reads SGHRS; CDR2 reads YFSETQ. The V gene end was trimmed by 2 bases and the J gene end by 1 base; junction bases not matched to a gene: 4. This CDR3 is 15 amino acids long. In DNA, the CDR3 is TGCGCCAGCAGCTTCCAGGGGGCTCCGAACACTGAAGCTTTCTTT. Protein product: CASSFQGAPNTEAFF.

The sample holds a few counts of this clone. The chain carries TRBV5-1 and TRBJ1-4; D perhaps matches TRBD1 (6 bases). Germline values: CDR1 SGHRS, CDR2 YFSETQ. The V and J ends lost 2 bases and 4 bases respectively, with 9 bases between them. The CDR3 is 14 residues long. Written as DNA, the CDR3 is TGCGCCAGCAGCTTTAGGGGGGGTAATGAAAAACTGTTTTTT. This gives the protein CASSFRGGNEKLFF.

V gene TRBV20-1 combines with J gene TRBJ2-3, with D hard to call. V was pared by 3 bases and J by 3 bases, with 10 bases between. CDR1 and CDR2 from the germline V gene are DFQATT and SNEGSKA (reference sequence). The CDR3 loop spans 13 amino acids. In nucleotides, the CDR3 is TGCAGTGCTAGTCTGCTAGTTACAGATACGCAGTATTTT. Translated: CSASLLVTDTQYF.

This clone was counted only a few times. V usage is TRBV3-1 (or the pseudogene TRBV3-2) and J usage is TRBJ1-1, with D maybe TRBD1 (5 bases). The V gene lost 4 bases and the J gene lost 1 base, with 10 bases spanning the gap. The CDR3 covers 14 residues. The germline CDR1 and CDR2 sequences are LGHDT and YNNKEL (reference sequence). For the CDR3, the DNA is TGTGCCAGCAGCCGTGCGGGGGGGAACACTGAAGCTTTCTTT. It encodes CASSRAGGNTEAFF.

V and J are TRBV16 and TRBJ1-1; no firm D call. Germline assignment: CDR1 KGHSY and CDR2 FQNENV. The CDR3 sequence is 13 residues long. The V and J ends lost 0 bases and 2 bases respectively, with 4 bases between them. CDR3 sequence (DNA): TGTGCCAGCAGCCAATCGAGAAACACTGAAGCTTTCTTT. Translation: CASSQSRNTEAFF.

This chain joins TRBV6-4 and TRBJ1-3, with TRBD1 matching over 9 bases. V gave up 4 bases and J gave up 0 bases; unmatched junction bases: 7. Germline assignment: CDR1 MRHNA and CDR2 SNTAGT. This CDR3 is 17 amino acids long. CDR3 sequence: CASSGDRDFDSGNTIYF. In DNA form, the CDR3 reads TGTGCCAGCAGTGGGGACAGGGACTTTGACTCTGGAAACACCATATATTTT.

This chain connects TRBV5-1 to TRBJ1-3; D not certain. Germline loops: CDR1 SGHRS, CDR2 YFSETQ. The CDR3 is 16 amino acids. With 1 base removed from V and 2 bases from J, the gap between germline ends came to 13 bases. The CDR3 region is CASSLQPDGAGNTIYF. The CDR3 bases are TGCGCCAGCAGCTTGCAACCGGACGGGGCTGGAAACACCATATATTTT.

This chain uses TRBV9 with TRBJ2-3; 9 bases fit TRBD1. CDR1 and CDR2 from the germline V gene are SGDLS and YYNGEE. J lost 1 base, V lost 4 bases, and 7 bases had no gene match. The CDR3 spans 16 residues. Written as DNA, the CDR3 is TGTGCCAGCAGCCCCCGACAGGGGGGAGGCACAGATACGCAGTATTTT. Protein product: CASSPRQGGGTDTQYF.

The rearrangement joins TRBV28 to TRBJ1-5; D remains ambiguous. The ends were cut back, 4 bases at V and 7 bases at J, with 8 bases in the middle. The germline gives CDR1 MDHEN, CDR2 SYDVKM. The CDR3 has 12 residues. The CDR3 sequence: CASSYLEQPQHF. The CDR3 DNA is TGTGCCAGCAGTTACTTGGAGCAGCCCCAGCATTTT.

The CDR3 bases are TGTGCCAGCAGCGCCGATTACCGGGATAATCAGCCCCAGCATTTT. The encoded protein is CASSADYRDNQPQHF. V and J are TRBV9 and TRBJ1-5; unclear D gene. The CDR3 is 15 amino acids. Trimming shortened V by 3 bases and J by 4 bases, and 14 bases separated the two germline ends. Germline V gene data show CDR1 as SGDLS and CDR2 as YYNGEE. The complete variable domain, with remaining parts taken from reference TRBV9 and TRBJ1-5, reads DSGVTQTPKHLITATGQRVTLRCSPRSGDLSVYWYQQSLDQGLQFLIQYYNGEERAKGNILERFSAQQFPDLHSELNLSSLELGDSALYFCASSADYRDNQPQHFGDGTRLSIL.

The CDR3 coding sequence is TGTGCCAGCCTGACAGGGGAGAACACTGAAGCTTTCTTT. Translation gives CASLTGENTEAFF. The chain recombines TRBV2 with TRBJ1-1, with 8 bases lining up with TRBD1. V dropped 8 bases and J dropped 1; count of bases not matched to a gene: 3. The CDR3 has 13 residues. From germline, CDR1 is SNHLY and CDR2 FYNNEI.

The chain uses TRBV5-1 and TRBJ2-7; D may be TRBD2 (5 bases). The CDR3 length is 13 residues. The germline V and J ends were trimmed by 4 bases and 3 bases, with 11 bases remaining between them. In germline, CDR1 is SGHRS, CDR2 YFSETQ. In DNA form, the CDR3 reads TGCGCCAGCAGCGGTGATACTAGCTACGAGCAGTACTTC. This gives the protein CASSGDTSYEQYF.

For the CDR3, the DNA is TGCGCCAGCAGCCCGACAGGGGTATCAAGTGGCTACACCTTC. Its translation: CASSPTGVSSGYTF. The chain has TRBV5-1 and TRBJ1-2, with 8 bases identical to TRBD1. The ends lost 4 bases at V and 7 bases at J; junction bases unmatched: 9. The CDR3 contains 14 residues. Germline V gene data show CDR1 as SGHRS and CDR2 as YFSETQ.

The chain has TRBV3-1 (or the pseudogene TRBV3-2) and TRBJ1-5, with a possible D match to TRBD1 (6 bases). Germline CDR1 and CDR2: LGHDT and YNNKEL (reference sequence). CDR3 length: 15 amino acids. V was clipped by 0 bases and J by 6 bases, with 12 bases between them. The CDR3 bases are TGTGCCAGCAGCCAAGATCTCAGGGGTGGTCAGCCCCAGCATTTT. Its protein is CASSQDLRGGQPQHF.